A single sample is the source of the 4 T cell receptor beta chains below, sequenced in a study of T cell repertoires in cytomegalovirus infection. TCRdb called the reads again in MiXCR, with one record for every CDR3 protein. Among about 830,000 distinct CDR3 sequences listed, about 33% were seen once. Antigen specificity for these receptors is unknown. The material sequenced was cultured CD8+ T cells from PBMCs, taken from culture after CMV antigen stimulation. The receptors derive from a human donor in good health (CMV status not recorded). Some clones in this sample may be carry-over from other donors' samples.

J is TRBJ1-4 and V is TRBV6-6; 8 bases are a match to TRBD1. After removal of 5 bases from V and 5 bases from J, the junction contained 10 bases not matched to a gene. The CDR3 length is 16 residues. Germline V lookup: CDR1 MNHNY, CDR2 SVGAGI (reference sequence). CDR3 sequence reads: CASSPDRGKFNEKLFF. CDR3 nucleotide sequence: TGTGCCAGCAGTCCCGACAGGGGTAAATTCAATGAAAAACTGTTTTTT.

This clonotype was counted only a few times. The rearrangement joins TRBV2 to TRBJ2-7; D unresolved. Trimming pared 6 bases from V and 1 base from J, leaving 10 bases between. The CDR3 loop spans 13 amino acids. Germline assignment: CDR1 SNHLY and CDR2 FYNNEI. The CDR3 here is CASSGDRSYEQYV. CDR3 coding DNA: TGTGCCAGCAGCGGAGACCGTTCCTACGAGCAGTACGTC.

Regarding this clonotype: A much larger clone differs by one base, so this may be a read error. The chain combines TRBV6-5 with TRBJ1-6; D is unresolved. The germline gives CDR1 MNHEY, CDR2 SVGAGI. The CDR3 covers 16 residues. As DNA, the CDR3 is TGTGTCAGCAACCCCACCAGGAGCTCCTATAATTCACCCCTCCACTTT. Amino acids: CVSNPTRSSYNSPLHF.

This rearrangement joins TRBV29-1 to TRBJ1-2, with a weak D call TRBD1 (6 bases). The germline CDR1 and CDR2 sequences are SQVTM and ANQGSEA. The CDR3 totals 11 residues. The germline V and J ends were trimmed by 4 bases and 8 bases, with 11 bases remaining between them. CDR3 sequence (DNA): TGCAGCGTTGCCAGGGGAGAAGGCTACACCTTC. This codes for CSVARGEGYTF.